The 14 T cell receptor beta chains presented below share a single source sample, sequenced in a study of blood T cells in healthy people across ages. The authors ran a second PCR of about 7 to 11 cycles using a sample-barcoded 5' primer and a J-beta primer mix. TCRdb analysed the 5' RACE reads with MiXCR anew, one entry per CDR3 protein. Among about 780,000 distinct CDR3 sequences listed, 25% to 30% were seen once. The data also belong to a second study, concerning T cells of mothers and their children.

The sample consisted of blood. The source is a boy aged 5-17 years in good health.

In this sample, this clonotype turned up a few times. The chain employs TRBV20-1 and TRBJ2-1; D unresolved. CDR3 length equals 13 residues. The germline CDR1 and CDR2 sequences are DFQATT and SNEGSKA (reference sequence). For the CDR3, the DNA is TGCAGGGCTGGGATTTTGGGCGGCAATGAGCAGTTCTTC. This gives the protein CRAGILGGNEQFF.

This chain connects TRBV6-4 to TRBJ1-1; no clear D gene. Germline assignment: CDR1 MRHNA and CDR2 SNTAGT. This CDR3 is built from 14 residues. Between the trimmed V and J ends, which lost 8 bases and 0 bases, there was a span of 13 bases. As DNA, the CDR3 is TGTGCCAGCGGTCACCCCACCATGAACACTGAAGCTTTCTTT. It yields the protein CASGHPTMNTEAFF.

This clonotype was observed a handful of times. The chain has TRBV3-1 and TRBJ2-5; a weak D match, TRBD2 (6 bases). Judging by the DNA end, TRBJ2-1 fits better; the J call may be wrong. This CDR3 spans 15 amino acids. The germline CDR1 and CDR2 sequences are LGHDT and YNNKEL (reference sequence). In DNA, the CDR3 is TGTGCCAGCAGCCAAGAGGGCGGGGCTCGGAATGAGCAGTTCTTC. As protein: CASSQEGGARNEQFF.

The rearrangement links TRBV27 to TRBJ2-5; a possible D gene is TRBD1 (5 bases). From germline, CDR1 is MNHEY and CDR2 SMNVEV (reference sequence). The CDR3 is 14 residues long. Trimming took 2 bases from V and 4 from J, leaving 11 bases between them. The CDR3 bases are TGTGCCAGCAGTTTAGGGGCCAGAATAGAGACCCAGTACTTC. Translation gives CASSLGARIETQYF.

In this sample, this clonotype turned up a few times. The chain uses TRBV7-9 and TRBJ1-2, with D uncertain. CDR1 is SEHNR and CDR2 is FQNEAQ in the germline V gene (reference sequence). The CDR3 loop spans 14 amino acids. V was cut by 4 bases and J by 5 bases, with 14 bases left in between. The CDR3 coding sequence is TGTGCCAGCAGCTCCGCCGGGTTCGGATATGGCTACACCTTC. Its protein is CASSSAGFGYGYTF.

To note about this clonotype: This may arise from a read error, as a much more abundant clone is one base away. The gene calls are TRBV29-1 and TRBJ2-3; D gene ambiguous. Germline V gives CDR1 SQVTM, CDR2 ANQGSEA. This CDR3 comprises 11 residues. V gave up 2 bases and J gave up 4 bases, with 4 bases separating them. CDR3 residues: CSVEQADTQYF. CDR3 DNA: TGCAGCGTTGAACAGGCAGATACGCAGTATTTT.

The rearrangement uses TRBV15 and TRBJ1-4; D gene ambiguous. Germline lookup yields CDR1 LNHNV and CDR2 YYDKDF (reference sequence). Deletions cut 0 bases from V and 0 bases from J, with 8 bases between. The CDR3 sequence is 16 residues long. The chain's CDR3 is CATSRDEWSTNEKLFF. The CDR3 nucleotides read TGTGCCACCAGCAGAGATGAGTGGTCAACTAATGAAAAACTGTTTTTT.

The rearrangement links TRBV11-2 to TRBJ1-1; D is perhaps TRBD1 (6 bases). This CDR3 comprises 14 residues. The V gene lost 4 bases and the J gene lost 2 bases, with 11 bases spanning the gap. CDR1 SGHAT and CDR2 FQNNGV come from the germline V gene. The CDR3 is CASSSTGPNTEAFF. CDR3 coding DNA: TGTGCCAGCAGCTCAACAGGGCCTAACACTGAAGCTTTCTTT.

The CDR3 sequence is CASSPGVFGSGNTIYF. CDR3 nucleotide sequence: TGTGCCAGCAGCCCTGGGGTGTTCGGATCTGGAAACACCATATATTTT. The chain uses TRBV7-6 and TRBJ1-3; the D is unclear. The germline CDR1 and CDR2 sequences are SGHVS and FNYEAQ. Trimming cost V 5 bases and J 1 base, with 15 bases left between them. The CDR3 contains 16 residues.

The chain couples TRBV7-9 to TRBJ2-3, with D possibly TRBD2 on 7 matching bases. Germline CDR1 SEHNR, CDR2 FQNEAQ (reference sequence). V was trimmed by 5 bases and J by 2 bases, leaving 17 bases between them. The CDR3 is 16 residues long. In DNA, the CDR3 is TGTGCCAGCAGCCCTAGACTAGCAGGGGACACAGATACGCAGTATTTT. It is translated as CASSPRLAGDTDTQYF.

In this sample, this clonotype turned up once. This chain joins TRBV20-1 and TRBJ2-4; TRBD2 aligns across 7 bases. CDR3 size: 14 residues. Trimming took 6 bases from V and 6 from J; bases not matched to a gene: 11. Germline V gene lookup returns CDR1 DFQATT and CDR2 SNEGSKA (reference sequence). DNA of the CDR3: TGCAGTGCCCGCCTCGGGGGGATCGGAAACATTCAGTACTTC. As protein: CSARLGGIGNIQYF.

This clonotype was observed a handful of times. The chain links TRBV15 to TRBJ2-5; either TRBD1 or TRBD2 may supply D (5 bases each). The germline V and J ends were trimmed by 0 bases and 1 base, with 9 bases remaining between them. The CDR3 loop spans 15 amino acids. In germline, CDR1 is LNHNV, CDR2 YYDKDF (reference sequence). The CDR3 DNA reads TGTGCCACCAGCAGAGATCTGGGGACCCAAGAGACCCAGTACTTC. As protein: CATSRDLGTQETQYF.

A note on this clonotype: The CDR3 carries no conserved terminal phenylalanine or tryptophan, so it likely arises from a read error. The chain employs TRBV24-1 and TRBJ2-3, with D unresolved. CDR1 and CDR2 from the germline V gene are KGHDR and SFDVKD. Trimming cost V 3 bases and J 2 bases, with 8 bases left between them. This CDR3 comprises 14 residues. CDR3 DNA sequence: TGTGCCACCAGTGATACCCGTTACACAGATACGCAGTATCTT. As protein: CATSDTRYTDTQYL.

V is TRBV28 and J is TRBJ1-4, with D possibly TRBD1 on 6 matching bases. Near its end, the DNA agrees better with TRBJ2-2, so the J call may be wrong. CDR3 length: 11 residues. The germline V gene encodes CDR1 MDHEN and CDR2 SYDVKM. CDR3 nucleotide sequence: TGTGCCAGCAGACTGGGACAGGAGCTGTTTTTT. This sequence encodes CASRLGQELFF.